This entry lists 30 T cell receptor beta chains sequenced from one sample in a study of cytomegalovirus exposure and HLA in healthy donors. Researchers ran the PCR with 60 Vbeta and 13 Jbeta primers. Clones were read by immunoSEQ multiplex PCR, and TCRdb kept only the in-frame ones, dropping some. The sample includes nearly 300,000 clones, 86% of them seen just once. Sequencing was performed on PBMCs. All receptors come from a man in his forties or fifties in good health and CMV-seropositive.

The chain uses TRBV5-1 and TRBJ2-1; a weak D match, TRBD2 (6 bases). Looked up from germline, CDR1 is SGHRS and CDR2 is YFSETQ. Trimming stripped 7 bases from V and 5 bases from J, with 19 bases between. The CDR3 length is 15 residues. The CDR3: CASGKRAGGDNEQFF. Written as DNA, the CDR3 is TGCGCCAGCGGAAAGAGAGCGGGTGGTGACAATGAGCAGTTCTTC.

The chain employs TRBV28 and TRBJ1-4; TRBD1 is a possible D gene (6 bases). The V and J ends lost 1 base and 8 bases respectively, with 11 bases between them. This CDR3 spans 14 amino acids. Germline CDR1 and CDR2: MDHEN and SYDVKM. The CDR3 nucleotides are TGTGCCAGCAGTTTATCAGGGGACGAAGAAAAACTGTTTTTT. Protein product: CASSLSGDEEKLFF.

The gene calls are TRBV29-1 and TRBJ1-2; 11 bases align to TRBD1. Unmatched junction bases numbered 4, after V lost 7 bases and J lost 3 bases. This CDR3 region has 13 residues. Germline CDR1 reads SQVTM; CDR2 reads ANQGSEA. The CDR3: CSGGQGVDYGYTF. In DNA form, the CDR3 reads TGCAGCGGGGGACAGGGGGTTGACTATGGCTACACCTTC.

This clone was found once. V and J are TRBV5-1 and TRBJ2-1; no clear D gene. Deletions cut 0 bases from V and 7 bases from J, with 20 bases between. The CDR3 is 17 amino acids. Germline CDR1 SGHRS, CDR2 YFSETQ. The CDR3 here is CASSLVGGSTGWNEQFF. Here the CDR3 DNA reads TGCGCCAGCAGCTTGGTTGGCGGATCCACCGGTTGGAATGAGCAGTTCTTC. Full variable domain (missing parts from reference TRBV5-1 and TRBJ2-1): KAGVTQTPRYLIKTRGQQVTLSCSPISGHRSVSWYQQTPGQGLQFLFEYFSETQRNKGNFPGRFSGRQFSNSRSEMNVSTLELGDSALYLCASSLVGGSTGWNEQFFGPGTRLTVL.

The rearrangement links TRBV6-6 to TRBJ2-7; 7 nucleotides match TRBD2. From germline, CDR1 is MNHNY and CDR2 SVGAGI (reference sequence). The CDR3 covers 15 residues. J gave up 1 base and V 0 bases, and 3 bases lay outside the gene matches. CDR3 loop: CASSYSASGSYEQYF. CDR3 nucleotides: TGTGCCAGCAGTTACTCGGCTAGCGGTTCCTACGAGCAGTACTTC.

As regards this clone: Other DNA sequences in this specimen translate into the identical CDR3. The gene calls are TRBV5-1 and TRBJ2-1; 13 bases fit TRBD2. Germline V CDR1 and CDR2: SGHRS, YFSETQ. The CDR3 extends over 16 amino acids. Losses at the gene ends were 4 bases for V and 2 bases for J; bases not matched to a gene: 3. CDR3 loop: CASSLGLAGAYNEQFF. Written as DNA, the CDR3 is TGCGCCAGCAGCCTAGGACTAGCGGGAGCCTACAATGAGCAGTTCTTC.

The chain has TRBV28 and TRBJ1-1; D perhaps matches TRBD1 (5 bases). The CDR3 has 15 residues. In germline, CDR1 is MDHEN, CDR2 SYDVKM. V was shortened by 6 bases and J by 1 base, with 15 bases between the two germline ends. CDR3 nucleotide sequence: TGTGCCAGCAGCCTCTATGGGGGGGGGAACACTGAAGCTTTCTTT. Translation gives CASSLYGGGNTEAFF.

This clone appeared a few times. This rearrangement joins TRBV5-5 to TRBJ1-5, with TRBD1 matching over 7 bases. The CDR3 runs 17 residues. Per germline, CDR1 SGHKS and CDR2 YYEKEE (reference sequence). V trimming: 4 bases; J trimming: 2 bases; junction bases outside the gene matches: 12. CDR3 coding DNA: TGTGCCAGCAGCCCGGGAGGGGGCGGGGGCCGCAATCAGCCCCAGCATTTT. It specifies CASSPGGGGGRNQPQHF.

On this clone itself: Different DNA sequences within this sample yield the same CDR3. The V call is TRBV28, the J call TRBJ2-7; no reliable D call. V was shortened by 6 bases and J by 0 bases, with 9 bases between the two germline ends. CDR1 and CDR2 from the germline V gene are MDHEN and SYDVKM. The CDR3 is 13 amino acids. The CDR3 loop is CASSSGDSYEQYF. Here the CDR3 DNA reads TGTGCCAGCAGCTCCGGTGACTCCTACGAGCAGTACTTC.

The rearrangement uses TRBV19 and TRBJ1-1, with TRBD1 matching over 7 bases. The J segment lost 5 bases and the V segment lost 2 bases, leaving 5 bases of the junction unmatched. The V gene's germline CDR1 is LNHDA and CDR2 SQIVND (reference sequence). The CDR3 covers 14 residues. The CDR3: CASSITGVETEAFF. The CDR3 bases are TGTGCCAGTAGTATAACAGGGGTGGAAACTGAAGCTTTCTTT. Full variable domain (remainder filled in from reference TRBV19 and TRBJ1-1): DGGITQSPKYLFRKEGQNVTLSCEQNLNHDAMYWYRQDPGQGLRLIYYSQIVNDFQKGDIAEGYSVSREKKESFPLTVTSAQKNPTAFYLCASSITGVETEAFFGQGTRLTVV.

The chain combines TRBV6-5 with TRBJ2-3; a possible D gene is TRBD1 (5 bases). Germline CDR1 reads MNHEY; CDR2 reads SVGAGI. V lost 2 bases and J lost 5, with 11 bases in between. The length of the CDR3 is 14 residues. The CDR3 region is CASSYPGRGDTQYF. The DNA for the CDR3 is TGTGCCAGCAGTTACCCAGGAAGGGGAGATACGCAGTATTTT.

The chain joins TRBV11-2 to TRBJ2-5; a weak D match, TRBD2 (6 bases). Per the germline V gene, CDR1 is SGHAT and CDR2 is FQNNGV. Between the trimmed V and J ends, which lost 2 bases and 5 bases, there was a span of 15 bases. The CDR3 is made up of 15 amino acids. This CDR3 is CASSLTRGGVETQYF. Written as DNA, the CDR3 is TGTGCCAGCAGCTTAACTAGAGGAGGGGTTGAGACCCAGTACTTC. The full variable domain, with the rest looked up from reference TRBV11-2 and TRBJ2-5, is EAGVAQSPRYKIIEKRQSVAFWCNPISGHATLYWYQQILGQGPKLLIQFQNNGVVDDSQLPKDRFSAERLKGVDSTLKIQPAKLEDSAVYLCASSLTRGGVETQYFGPGTRLLVL.

J is TRBJ1-2 and V is TRBV4-1, with D maybe TRBD1 (5 bases). Per germline, CDR1 MGHRA and CDR2 YSYEKL. V gave up 0 bases and J gave up 5 bases, with 13 bases separating them. This CDR3 contains 15 residues. Written as DNA, the CDR3 is TGCGCCAGCAGCCAAGAAAGGGCAGGGTTGTATGGCTACACCTTC. Its translation is CASSQERAGLYGYTF.

As to this clone: A much larger clonotype is one base distant, so this may be a read error. The chain recombines TRBV11-3 with TRBJ2-2, with TRBD2 as a possible D gene (6 bases). Per germline, CDR1 SGHNT and CDR2 YENEEA. This CDR3 comprises 15 residues. Trimming left V 4 bases short and J 3 bases short, with 12 bases between. The CDR3 reads CASSSGTGDTGELFF. DNA of the CDR3: TGTGCCAGCAGCTCCGGGACGGGGGACACCGGGGAGCTGTTTTTT.

This sequence joins TRBV6-4 and TRBJ1-6; 9 bases match TRBD1. The trim removed 4 bases at V and 10 bases at J, leaving 8 bases unmatched. This CDR3 has 15 amino acids. CDR1 and CDR2 (germline): MRHNA, SNTAGT. The CDR3 DNA reads TGTGCCAGCAGTGCGACAGGGGGATTTGGATCACCCCTCCACTTT. The encoded protein is CASSATGGFGSPLHF.

The V and J genes are TRBV9 and TRBJ2-3; 8 positions agree with TRBD1. Germline V lookup: CDR1 SGDLS, CDR2 YYNGEE. Trimming took 0 bases from V and 2 from J; bases not matched to a gene: 2. CDR3 length: 15 residues. The CDR3 coding sequence is TGTGCCAGCAGCGTAGGGACAGGGAACACAGATACGCAGTATTTT. It yields the protein CASSVGTGNTDTQYF.

This clone has just a few counts. The chain combines TRBV4-1 with TRBJ2-7; the match to TRBD1 covers 7 bases. The trim removed 5 bases at V and 1 base at J, leaving 11 bases unmatched. Germline CDR1 is MGHRA and CDR2 is YSYEKL. There are 16 residues in the CDR3. The CDR3 is CASSYPGVDRSYEQYF. Here the CDR3 DNA reads TGCGCCAGCAGCTACCCCGGGGTGGACAGGTCCTACGAGCAGTACTTC.

V usage is TRBV2 and J usage is TRBJ1-4, with a tentative D call TRBD1 (5 bases). V gave up 7 bases and J gave up 11 bases, with 17 bases separating them. Germline lookup yields CDR1 SNHLY and CDR2 FYNNEI. This CDR3 contains 13 residues. The CDR3 loop reads CASKVGGAKKLFF. The CDR3 bases are TGTGCCAGCAAAGTCGGGGGAGCGAAGAAACTGTTTTTT.

This sequence joins TRBV7-8 and TRBJ2-3; D call uncertain. There are 14 residues in the CDR3. Trimming cost V 0 bases and J 4 bases, with 8 bases left between them. The germline CDR1 and CDR2 sequences are SGHVS and FQNEAQ. The CDR3 region has the DNA TGTGCCAGCAGCTTAGCAGCGTCGGCAGATACGCAGTATTTT. Translation: CASSLAASADTQYF.

The chain uses TRBV6-5 and TRBJ1-2; D gene unclear. The V gene's germline CDR1 is MNHEY and CDR2 SVGAGI. Trimming stripped 7 bases from V and 4 bases from J, with 7 bases between. The CDR3 loop spans 11 amino acids. The CDR3 nucleotides read TGTGCCAGCAACAATGGCTATGGCTACACCTTC. This codes for CASNNGYGYTF.

V and J are TRBV5-6 and TRBJ1-2, with TRBD1 identical over 8 bases. V was pared by 4 bases and J by 2 bases, with 4 bases of the junction left unmatched. Germline V gives CDR1 SGHDT, CDR2 YYEEEE. This CDR3 contains 14 residues. CDR3 protein: CASSPGQVNYGYTF. DNA for the CDR3: TGTGCCAGCAGCCCGGGACAGGTGAACTATGGCTACACCTTC.

V usage is TRBV19 and J usage is TRBJ1-1, with D unclear. With 6 bases removed from V and 0 bases from J, the gap between germline ends came to 11 bases. CDR1 LNHDA and CDR2 SQIVND come from the germline V gene (reference sequence). CDR3 length equals 14 residues. This CDR3 reads CASSQGGMNTEAFF. The CDR3 coding sequence is TGTGCCAGTAGCCAAGGCGGGATGAACACTGAAGCTTTCTTT.

V is TRBV27 and J is TRBJ1-5, with TRBD1 identical over 8 bases. The CDR3 covers 14 residues. The J segment lost 7 bases and the V segment lost 5 bases, leaving 7 bases of the junction unmatched. Germline loops: CDR1 MNHEY, CDR2 SMNVEV (reference sequence). CDR3 residues: CASSLQGDGQPQHF. As DNA, the CDR3 is TGTGCCAGCAGTCTACAGGGGGACGGGCAGCCCCAGCATTTT.

The J gene is TRBJ1-1, the V gene TRBV29-1; perhaps TRBD1 as D (6 bases). This CDR3 has 12 amino acids. The V gene's germline CDR1 is SQVTM and CDR2 ANQGSEA. V was pared by 7 bases and J by 0 bases, with 9 bases between. The CDR3, as DNA: TGCAGCGGTAGACAGGTGAACACTGAAGCTTTCTTT. Encoded protein: CSGRQVNTEAFF.

V usage is TRBV4-3 and J usage is TRBJ2-3, with TRBD1 matching over 8 bases. J lost 5 bases, V lost 0 bases, and 10 bases had no gene match. Germline CDR1 reads LGHNA; CDR2 reads YSLEER. The CDR3 length is 17 residues. Here the CDR3 DNA reads TGCGCCAGCAGCCAAGACCAGGGGGCGCGAGGTTTAGATACGCAGTATTTT. Residues: CASSQDQGARGLDTQYF.

The V gene is TRBV30, the J gene TRBJ2-3; 10 positions match TRBD2. CDR1 GTSNPN and CDR2 SVGIG come from the germline V gene (reference sequence). The junction had 4 bases not matched to a gene; V was cut back by 0 bases and J by 1 base. This CDR3 is 16 amino acids long. CDR3: CAWSVGSGRGTDTQYF. The CDR3 coding sequence is TGTGCCTGGAGTGTAGGAAGCGGGAGGGGCACAGATACGCAGTATTTT.

V is TRBV5-1 and J is TRBJ1-6; 9 bases are a match to TRBD1. V gave up 4 bases and J gave up 4 bases; unmatched junction bases: 9. Germline V gives CDR1 SGHRS, CDR2 YFSETQ. The CDR3 has 17 amino acids. This chain's CDR3 is CASSLSRDRAYNSPLHF. The CDR3 DNA is TGCGCCAGCAGCCTGTCCCGGGACAGGGCTTATAATTCACCCCTCCACTTT.

The chain couples TRBV5-4 to TRBJ1-2; TRBD1 agrees at 9 bases. Trimming took 4 bases from V and 4 from J; bases not matched to a gene: 5. The CDR3 is made up of 14 amino acids. Germline CDR1 is SGHNT and CDR2 is YYREEE (reference sequence). CDR3 in amino acids: CASSLTGGAYGYTF. The CDR3 bases are TGTGCCAGCAGCCTAACAGGGGGCGCCTATGGCTACACCTTC.

V usage is TRBV9 and J usage is TRBJ2-3; D unresolved. CDR1 and CDR2 (germline): SGDLS, YYNGEE. The V end lost 2 bases, the J end lost 5 bases, and 12 bases lay between the germline ends. The CDR3 runs 14 residues. The CDR3 loop reads CASSVPTELDTQYF. In DNA form, the CDR3 reads TGTGCCAGCAGCGTCCCGACGGAGTTAGATACGCAGTATTTT.

This clone appeared a few times. V and J are TRBV6-5 and TRBJ1-1; unclear D gene. Germline CDR1 MNHEY, CDR2 SVGAGI. This CDR3 spans 15 amino acids. The V gene lost 2 bases and the J gene lost 0 bases, with 10 bases spanning the gap. The CDR3 coding sequence is TGTGCCAGCAGTTACGGTCGGCGGATGAACACTGAAGCTTTCTTT. This gives the protein CASSYGRRMNTEAFF.